The present TCR beta chain was sequenced within a study of shared clonotypes between healthy human individuals. The study's findings and limits: What limited the represented genetic and exposure-history diversity was the small number of donors. Generation probabilities of non-shared clonotypes were lower (relative to those shared by all four donors).

Worth noting for this clone: The antigen is not known.

Those who donated, Caucasian adults without exception, all lived in Nashville, Tennessee. The CDR3 covers 16 residues. J lost 2 bases, V lost 4 bases, and 7 bases had no gene match. In germline, CDR1 is SGHRS, CDR2 YFSETQ. Tens of thousands of T cell genomes, or about 200 ng DNA, went into the sorted-subset replicate PCRs. TCRdb's table, derived via immunoSEQ multiplex PCR, lists solely in-frame clones and lacks some. The table records about 2.4 million clones, 93% of them present only once. The chain employs TRBV5-1 and TRBJ2-3; 10 nucleotides align to TRBD2. Input material: naive CD4+ T cells from PBMCs. Subset meaning: CD45RA+ positively selected. The clonotype was recovered from a man between 18 and 29 years old in good health. Some clones in this sample may be carry-over from other donors' samples. The chain's CDR3 is CASSVGTSASTDTQYF. The DNA of the CDR3 is TGCGCCAGCAGCGTTGGGACTAGCGCTTCCACAGATACGCAGTATTTT.